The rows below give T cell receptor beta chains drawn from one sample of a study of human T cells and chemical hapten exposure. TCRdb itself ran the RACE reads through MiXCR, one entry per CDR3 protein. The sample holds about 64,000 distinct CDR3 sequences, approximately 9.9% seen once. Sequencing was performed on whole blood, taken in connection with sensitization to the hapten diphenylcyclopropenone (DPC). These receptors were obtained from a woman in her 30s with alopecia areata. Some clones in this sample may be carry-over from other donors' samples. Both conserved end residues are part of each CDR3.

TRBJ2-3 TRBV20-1 CSARRDTQYF
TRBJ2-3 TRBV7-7 CASSSGRTDTQYF
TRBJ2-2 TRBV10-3 CAIKDLLGTGELFF
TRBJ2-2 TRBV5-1 CASSLGLAGAGELFF
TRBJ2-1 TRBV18 CASSPPSKANEQFF
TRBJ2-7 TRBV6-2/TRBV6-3 CASSTTGTYEQYF
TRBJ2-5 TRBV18 CASSPPPGQETQYF
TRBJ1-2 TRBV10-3 CAISEFRVTSF
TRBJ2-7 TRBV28 CASREPGPIAWYF
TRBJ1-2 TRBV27 CASSSGTAYGYTF
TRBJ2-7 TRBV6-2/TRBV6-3 CASSMTGEQYF
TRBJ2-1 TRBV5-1 CASSLGGASRNEQFF
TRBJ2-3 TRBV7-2 CASSARTSGADTQYF
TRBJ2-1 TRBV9 CASTERQAPYNEQFF
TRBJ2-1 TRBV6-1 CASRVPSGGSDEQFF
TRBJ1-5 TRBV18 CASSPIHRADQPQHF
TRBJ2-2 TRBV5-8 CASSLGAGPNTGELFF
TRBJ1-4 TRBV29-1 CSVESATNEKLFF
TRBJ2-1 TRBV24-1 CATSDRTGKSYNEQFF
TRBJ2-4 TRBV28 CASSLVDGGKNIQYF
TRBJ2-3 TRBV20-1 CSAVGDTQYF
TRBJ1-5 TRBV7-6 CASSLAAGLNQPQHF
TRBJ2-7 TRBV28 CASSLRTSGSSYEQYF
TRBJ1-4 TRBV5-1 CASSPSTGGSLLREKLFF
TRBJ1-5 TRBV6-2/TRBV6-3 CASTTGGWQPQHF
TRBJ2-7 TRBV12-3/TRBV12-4 CASRKQGARDEQYF
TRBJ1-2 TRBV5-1 CASTTDRGDGYTF
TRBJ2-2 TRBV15 CATSRDFIGELFF
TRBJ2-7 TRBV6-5 CASSRDREGLGQYF
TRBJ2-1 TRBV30 CAWSVGPGWDEQFF
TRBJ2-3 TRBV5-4 CASRHRQGATDTQYF
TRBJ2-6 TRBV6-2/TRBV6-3 CASSSGLASGANVLTF
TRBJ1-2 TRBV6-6 CASNPGNYGYTF
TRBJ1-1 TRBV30 CAWSADLNTEAFF
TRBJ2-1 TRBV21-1 CASSKNRAGGDDEQFF
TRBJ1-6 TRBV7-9 CASSSPMSNSPLHF
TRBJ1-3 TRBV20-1 CSARSGRHRGPGNTIYF
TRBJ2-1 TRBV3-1 CASSQVTGGNEQFF
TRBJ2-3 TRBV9 CASSGTGVRADTQYF
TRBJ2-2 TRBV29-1 CSVERLAGVTGELFF
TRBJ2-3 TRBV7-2 CASSLAFRDTQYF
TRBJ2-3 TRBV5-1 CASSLDGSSGSDTQYF
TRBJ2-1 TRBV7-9 CASSTNDGANEQFF
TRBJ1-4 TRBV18 CASSSRWTSEKLFF
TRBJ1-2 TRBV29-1 CSVRGTSNYGYTF
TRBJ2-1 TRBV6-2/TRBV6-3 CASSYSGPGRGLYVDEQFF